This T cell receptor (beta chain) was retrieved from a study of shared clonotypes between healthy human individuals (dated by TCRdb to 2018 to 2021). In terms of the full investigation: The cohort comprised two women and three men aged 18 to 49 years. For each donor, CD4 naive and CD4 memory were each run on three plates, CD8 naive on two plates, and CD8 memory on one plate. The study deeply sequenced blood TCR repertoires of about 5 healthy adults to estimate repertoire size and the extent of clonotype sharing between individuals. To increase sequencing depth and limit assay-specific biases, different laboratories used diverse techniques to prepare libraries and sequence TCR repertoires. Between about 0.9 and 9 billion PBMCs per donor were obtained by leukapheresis. Overall study results and their limits: Sharing across a few donors was observed for approximately 4.6% of naive CD4, about 3.2% of naive CD8, roughly 2.3% of memory CD4, and less than 0.45% of memory CD8 clonotypes. Pairwise subsampling indicated that sequencing depth was expected to affect the degree of clonotype sharing among donors. Because the study included only a small number of donors, the genetic and exposure-history diversity represented was limited. Only blood was sampled, and tissue TCR repertoires likely differ from those in blood. Naive subsets generally had larger estimated clonotype richness than memory subsets. Clonotypes shared by all four sorted-subset donors showed higher generation probabilities than non-shared clonotypes. Even with the large sequencing depth, rarefaction of the sorted-subset datasets indicated that sequencing was incomplete.

TCR CDR3 regions were amplified from genomic DNA by multiplex PCR using the deep immunoSEQ assay. Extracted genomic DNA from each cell subset was distributed evenly across all wells of several immunoSEQ 96-well plates, and each plate was treated as a replicate. For sorted subsets, around 200 ng genomic DNA, equal to tens of thousands of T cell genomes, was loaded into each replicate PCR. The purified libraries were quantified using a Qubit 3.0 fluorometer, sized with a Bioanalyzer 2100, and then quantified again using the KAPA Library Quantification kit. A separate single-read 150-cycle Illumina NextSeq 550 flow cell was used to sequence each immunoSEQ 96-well plate. In the authors' own workflow: Because the immunoSEQ output included only junctional sequences and no quality scores, the filtering could not be the same as the filtering used for full-length reads. Sequences were annotated with PyIR, a Python wrapper for IgBLAST v1.9, using IMGT germline references to assign V/J genes and CDR3. Reads with weak V/J assignments (E-value above 1e-6), missing CDR3, stop codons, out-of-frame junctions, or ambiguous translated residues were removed. V3J clonotypes were defined as sequences sharing an identical inferred V gene, J gene, and CDR3 amino acid sequence. To compute the percentage overlap between repertoires, the number of shared unique clonotypes was divided by the size of the smaller repertoire. Repertoire richness was assessed with RTK rarefaction, the Chao1 estimator, and Recon v2.1 estimates of unobserved clonotypes. Generation probabilities were computed with OLGA for all TCRbeta clonotypes obtained by the gDNA method from a handful of donors. TCRdb mirrors the immuneACCESS table, restricted to in-frame sequences. Some clones are absent from its copies; in checked studies, under half trace to an unresolved V gene, and the reason for the others is unknown. D and trimming were read from the DNA, whereas the V and J calls and clone size are those reported in that table. The sample includes some 1.5 million clones, with under 99% observed a single time. The ten largest account for roughly 0.4% of the sample.

The donors were healthy, HIV-negative adults with no recently reported acute infections or vaccinations. Every donor was a Caucasian adult living in Nashville, Tennessee, USA. CD4+ T cells were enriched through magnetic negative selection, after which naive cells were positively selected on CD45RA and the remaining negative fraction served as the memory subset. Blood was obtained by leukapheresis, after which PBMCs were separated by Ficoll-Histopaque density gradient centrifugation and cryopreserved in liquid nitrogen vapor phase. Purity and quantity of every magnetically sorted T cell population were checked by analytical flow cytometry. Each sorted fraction had its genomic DNA isolated and then quantified by UV absorbance on a Nanodrop 2000c. About this clone itself: Its antigen is currently not known. Base qualities were left out, and no much larger clone turns up one base away.

This receptor was identified in a young man in good health. Sequenced: naive CD4+ T cells sorted from blood. Explained via the paper, the cell subset or site label denotes: CD45RA+ positively selected.

The CDR3 sequence is CATMTIGEQFF. In nucleotide form, the sequence is TGCGCCACCATGACCATTGGTGAGCAGTTCTTC. The rearrangement joined TRBV10-2 to TRBJ2-1, with the D gene too uncertain to name. CDR1 and CDR2 are read off the germline V gene as WSHSY and SAAADI. Trimming removed 10 bases from V and 9 bases from J, leaving 13 bases between the germline ends. CDR3 length: 11 amino acids, cysteine to phenylalanine. Solely the CDR3 DNA is kept, with 33 bases framed from the first base.